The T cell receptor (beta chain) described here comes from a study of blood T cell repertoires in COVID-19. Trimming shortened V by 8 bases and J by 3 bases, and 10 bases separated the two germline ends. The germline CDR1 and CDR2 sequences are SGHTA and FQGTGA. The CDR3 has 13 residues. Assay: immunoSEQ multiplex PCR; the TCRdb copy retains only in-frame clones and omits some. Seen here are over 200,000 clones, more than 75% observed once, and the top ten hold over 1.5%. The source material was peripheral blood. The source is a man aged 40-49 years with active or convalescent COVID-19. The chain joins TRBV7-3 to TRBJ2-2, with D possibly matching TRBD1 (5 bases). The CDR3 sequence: CASSGKDTGELFF. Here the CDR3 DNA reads TGTGCCAGCTCAGGGAAGGACACCGGGGAGCTGTTTTTT. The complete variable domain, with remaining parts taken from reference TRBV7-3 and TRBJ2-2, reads GAGVSQTPSNKVTEKGKYVELRCDPISGHTALYWYRQSLGQGPEFLIYFQGTGAADDSGLPNDRFFAVRPEGSVSTLKIQRTERGDSAVYLCASSGKDTGELFFGEGSRLTVL.